This entry lists 27 T cell receptor beta chains sequenced from one sample in a study of Ad26.COV2.S vaccination and SARS-CoV-2 variants. Generated by immunoSEQ multiplex PCR, the TCRdb table keeps only in-frame clones and is missing some. The sample yields around 420,000 clones, around nine tenths seen once. The treatment: around 19 received Ad26.COV2.S at low or high dose, single or two shots; roughly five received placebo; per-sample allocation not given. Collection of the samples took place on day 63 after the first injection of vaccine or placebo. The sequencing used peripheral blood, collected in a trial of Ad26.COV2.S vaccine versus placebo. The receptors originated from a person aged 18 to 59 who received the Ad26.COV2.S COVID-19 vaccine or a placebo.

The rearrangement uses TRBV19 and TRBJ2-3; D is perhaps TRBD1 or TRBD2 (6 bases each). This CDR3 spans 14 amino acids. Germline loops: CDR1 LNHDA, CDR2 SQIVND (reference sequence). Trimming pared 7 bases from V and 0 bases from J, leaving 11 bases between. This chain's CDR3 is CASNGGLSTDTQYF. CDR3 coding DNA: TGTGCCAGTAATGGGGGGCTGAGCACAGATACGCAGTATTTT.

The count of this clone is one. The chain couples TRBV6-6 to TRBJ2-7; D not resolved. Germline V lookup: CDR1 MNHNY, CDR2 SVGAGI (reference sequence). CDR3 length: 12 amino acids. Trimming took 8 bases from V and 3 from J, leaving 11 bases between them. The chain's CDR3 is CASGRASYEQYF. The CDR3, as DNA: TGTGCCAGCGGACGGGCGAGCTACGAGCAGTACTTC.

This chain links TRBV28 with TRBJ1-2, with TRBD1 matching over 7 bases. CDR1 MDHEN and CDR2 SYDVKM come from the germline V gene. The CDR3 length is 13 residues. The CDR3 DNA follows: TGTGTTACAATGCAGGGGGTAAACTATGGCTACACCTTC. This encodes CVTMQGVNYGYTF.

CDR3: CASSVIAPGQGGETQYF. In DNA form, the CDR3 reads TGTGCCAGCAGTGTTATAGCACCGGGACAGGGGGGAGAGACCCAGTACTTC. V is TRBV2 and J is TRBJ2-5, with 11 bases that match TRBD1. J was trimmed by 4 bases and V by 4 bases; bases with no gene match: 11. CDR3 length equals 17 residues. Germline loops: CDR1 SNHLY, CDR2 FYNNEI.

V and J are TRBV27 and TRBJ1-3; D is unresolved. Looked up from germline, CDR1 is MNHEY and CDR2 is SMNVEV (reference sequence). The CDR3 extends over 17 amino acids. V was pared by 0 bases and J by 0 bases, with 12 bases between. CDR3 coding DNA: TGTGCCAGCAGTTTATCCGGGCAAATCTACTCTGGAAACACCATATATTTT. Its protein is CASSLSGQIYSGNTIYF.

This clone appeared once. This chain connects TRBV5-6 to TRBJ2-3; 8 nucleotides agree with TRBD1. Losses at the gene ends were 4 bases for V and 6 bases for J; bases not matched to a gene: 7. The germline CDR1 and CDR2 sequences are SGHDT and YYEEEE. The CDR3 has 14 amino acids. The CDR3 reads CASSRGQEVDTQYF. The CDR3, as DNA: TGTGCCAGCAGCCGGGGACAGGAGGTGGATACGCAGTATTTT.

The V gene is TRBV19, the J gene TRBJ1-6; 7 bases map to TRBD1. The CDR3 sequence is 15 residues long. CDR1 LNHDA and CDR2 SQIVND come from the germline V gene (reference sequence). With V trimmed by 5 bases and J by 10 bases, 11 bases remained unmatched. The CDR3 spells CASSWVQTGHSPLHF. DNA for the CDR3: TGTGCCAGTAGTTGGGTCCAGACAGGGCACTCACCCCTCCACTTT.

The sample holds a few counts of this clone. The CDR3 DNA sequence: TGTGCCAGCACCGGGGGCGACAACTATGGCTACACCTTC. Protein: CASTGGDNYGYTF. V and J are TRBV25-1 and TRBJ1-2, with D possibly TRBD1 on 6 matching bases. Germline assignment: CDR1 MGHDK and CDR2 SYGVNS. The V end lost 7 bases, the J end lost 2 bases, and 11 bases lay between the germline ends. This CDR3 is built from 13 residues.

This CDR3 reads CASSQEPGLPTQETQYF. The CDR3 DNA follows: TGTGCCAGCAGCCAAGAACCGGGACTACCTACTCAAGAGACCCAGTACTTC. The chain recombines TRBV3-1 (or the pseudogene TRBV3-2) with TRBJ2-5; TRBD2 matches 7 bases. CDR1 and CDR2 (germline): LGHDT, YNNKEL (reference sequence). The CDR3 extends over 17 amino acids. The trim removed 0 bases at V and 2 bases at J, leaving 9 bases unmatched.

The J gene is TRBJ2-5, the V gene TRBV3-1 (or the pseudogene TRBV3-2); D not certain. The CDR3 length is 11 residues. V lost 7 bases, J lost 5 bases, and 8 bases lay in between. Germline CDR1 reads LGHDT; CDR2 reads YNNKEL (reference sequence). CDR3 coding DNA: TGTGCCAGCACCAAAGGGGAGACCCAGTACTTC. The encoded protein is CASTKGETQYF.

The chain joins TRBV11-3 to TRBJ2-5; 12 bases agree with TRBD2. V lost 2 bases to trimming and J lost 5 bases; unmatched junction nucleotides: 3. This CDR3 contains 15 residues. In germline, CDR1 is SGHNT, CDR2 YENEEA. CDR3 sequence: CASSLLAGGLETQYF. CDR3 coding DNA: TGTGCCAGCAGCTTACTAGCGGGGGGGCTGGAGACCCAGTACTTC. Drawing the rest from reference TRBV11-3 and TRBJ2-5, the complete variable domain is EAGVVQSPRYKIIEKKQPVAFWCNPISGHNTLYWYLQNLGQGPELLIRYENEEAVDDSQLPKDRFSAERLKGVDSTLKIQPAELGDSAVYLCASSLLAGGLETQYFGPGTRLLVL.

As DNA, the CDR3 is TGTGCCAGCAGCCGTTCCGAGGGGGCTAATTCACCCCTCCACTTT. Protein sequence: CASSRSEGANSPLHF. The genes are TRBV7-6 and TRBJ1-6; TRBD1 aligns across 7 bases. The CDR3 consists of 15 residues. V dropped 5 bases and J dropped 6; count of bases not matched to a gene: 7. Germline V gene sequence: CDR1 SGHVS, CDR2 FNYEAQ.

In this sample, this clone turned up once. This rearrangement joins TRBV9 to TRBJ2-3; 11 bases line up with TRBD2. The CDR3 totals 15 residues. Losses at the gene ends were 2 bases for V and 6 bases for J; bases not matched to a gene: 5. Germline V lookup: CDR1 SGDLS, CDR2 YYNGEE. In nucleotides, the CDR3 is TGTGCCAGCAGCGTTAGCGGGGGGGCCATTGATACGCAGTATTTT. Residues: CASSVSGGAIDTQYF.

The J gene is TRBJ1-6, the V gene TRBV7-9, with D possibly matching TRBD1 (5 bases). The CDR3 loop spans 17 amino acids. Trimming shortened V by 0 bases and J by 6 bases, and 15 bases separated the two germline ends. Germline CDR1 reads SEHNR; CDR2 reads FQNEAQ (reference sequence). CDR3 DNA: TGTGCCAGCAGCTTAGCCTCCGGGACGTACCGTAATTCACCCCTCCACTTT. Translated, it gives CASSLASGTYRNSPLHF.

The chain uses TRBV28 and TRBJ1-2; no reliable D call. V was shortened by 5 bases and J by 2 bases, with 9 bases between the two germline ends. CDR3 size: 13 residues. CDR1 is MDHEN and CDR2 is SYDVKM in the germline V gene. The CDR3 sequence is CASSARQNYGYTF. The CDR3 DNA reads as TGTGCCAGCAGTGCCCGACAAAACTATGGCTACACCTTC.

In its sample, this clone was seen a few times. This chain links TRBV18 with TRBJ2-1, with 7 bases fitting TRBD2. V shed 2 bases and J 5 bases; nucleotides not matched to a gene: 9. CDR3 length equals 16 residues. Germline V gene lookup returns CDR1 KGHSH and CDR2 LQKENI. CDR3 region: CASSPGRGTADNEQFF. The CDR3 DNA reads as TGTGCCAGCTCACCAGGGCGGGGGACCGCGGACAATGAGCAGTTCTTC.

DNA for the CDR3: TGTGCCAGCAGTAGGAACCCTAGGGGCACAGATACGCAGTATTTT. It encodes CASSRNPRGTDTQYF. The gene calls are TRBV11-2 and TRBJ2-3; no clear D. V dropped 6 bases and J dropped 1 base, with 14 bases sitting between them. The CDR3 has 15 amino acids. Germline V gives CDR1 SGHAT, CDR2 FQNNGV.

The rearrangement links TRBV5-6 to TRBJ2-7; 8 nucleotides align to TRBD1. Germline lookup yields CDR1 SGHDT and CDR2 YYEEEE. V lost 4 bases, J lost 0 bases, and 6 bases stayed unmatched. The CDR3 loop spans 15 amino acids. The CDR3: CASSTVGQASYEQYF. The CDR3 DNA reads as TGTGCCAGCAGCACCGTGGGACAGGCCTCCTACGAGCAGTACTTC.

This chain links TRBV9 with TRBJ1-3; possibly TRBD1 for D (6 bases). V shed 4 bases and J shed 0 bases, with 14 bases lying between them. Germline V gene lookup returns CDR1 SGDLS and CDR2 YYNGEE. This CDR3 has 16 residues. CDR3 in DNA: TGTGCCAGCAGCTCCAGGGGCCCTAGCTCTGGAAACACCATATATTTT. Its translation: CASSSRGPSSGNTIYF.

This clone has more than one count but fewer than ten. The rearrangement links TRBV19 to TRBJ1-4; 8 bases map to TRBD1. V dropped 7 bases and J dropped 3; count of bases not matched to a gene: 10. Germline CDR1 LNHDA, CDR2 SQIVND (reference sequence). This CDR3 has 16 residues. CDR3 residues: CASKSSQGAPNEKLFF. DNA for the CDR3: TGTGCCAGTAAGTCGTCGCAGGGGGCACCTAATGAAAAACTGTTTTTT.

This clone was recorded once. V is TRBV5-1 and J is TRBJ2-7, with D possibly called TRBD1 or TRBD2 (6 bases each). There are 15 residues in the CDR3. Germline V lookup: CDR1 SGHRS, CDR2 YFSETQ. V was cut by 3 bases and J by 5 bases, with 18 bases left in between. CDR3 nucleotides: TGCGCCAGCAGCTGGGCCCCGGGGGCGCGGAACGAGCAGTACTTC. Residues: CASSWAPGARNEQYF.

The chain has TRBV5-6 and TRBJ2-2; D might be TRBD1 (5 bases). Trimming left V 1 base short and J 4 bases short, with 11 bases between. CDR3 length: 15 residues. CDR1 SGHDT and CDR2 YYEEEE come from the germline V gene. CDR3: CASSLPDRTTGELFF. The CDR3 DNA is TGTGCCAGCAGCTTGCCCGACAGAACCACCGGGGAGCTGTTTTTT.

The chain carries TRBV15 and TRBJ2-6; 7 nucleotides align to TRBD2. In germline, CDR1 is LNHNV, CDR2 YYDKDF (reference sequence). The CDR3 has 18 amino acids. The trim removed 2 bases at V and 0 bases at J, leaving 7 bases unmatched. The CDR3 spells CATSRRERGISGANVLTF. The CDR3, as DNA: TGTGCCACCAGCAGAAGGGAGCGGGGAATCTCTGGGGCCAACGTCCTGACTTTC.

This clone appeared once. The rearrangement uses TRBV9 and TRBJ2-3; D may be TRBD2 (6 bases). This CDR3 contains 15 residues. Trimming took off 1 base at V and 3 bases at J, with 12 bases between the two ends. Germline assignment: CDR1 SGDLS and CDR2 YYNGEE. The CDR3 DNA reads TGTGCCAGCAGCGTAACGGGAGCTGGGACAGATACGCAGTATTTT. Amino acid sequence: CASSVTGAGTDTQYF.

This chain links TRBV12-3 or TRBV12-4 with TRBJ2-4; no clear D. CDR3 length equals 13 residues. Trimming cost V 6 bases and J 0 bases, with 6 bases left between them. Here the CDR3 reads CASSLLAKNIQYF. DNA of the CDR3: TGTGCCAGCAGCCTACTAGCCAAAAACATTCAGTACTTC.

CDR3 in DNA: TGCGCCAGCAGCTTGGAAGGCAGGCCCTACAATGAGCAGTTCTTC. Protein sequence: CASSLEGRPYNEQFF. This chain links TRBV5-1 with TRBJ2-1; no clear D. This CDR3 contains 15 residues. Per germline, CDR1 SGHRS and CDR2 YFSETQ. V was pared by 0 bases and J by 2 bases, with 9 bases between.

This clone was counted a few times. The chain has TRBV27 and TRBJ2-7; 11 bases align to TRBD2. Germline values: CDR1 MNHEY, CDR2 SMNVEV (reference sequence). The length of the CDR3 is 15 residues. Trimming took 3 bases from V and 4 from J; bases not matched to a gene: 5. The CDR3 DNA follows: TGTGCCAGCAGTTTCGCCGGGACTAGCGGATACGAGCAGTACTTC. Translated, it gives CASSFAGTSGYEQYF.